The source of this T cell receptor beta chain is a study of CD8 T cells in ankylosing spondylitis. Trimming pared 3 bases from V and 3 bases from J, leaving 9 bases between. In germline, CDR1 is SGHTA, CDR2 FQGNSA. The CDR3 consists of 13 residues. Findings of the study overall: Reactive arthritis synovial fluid and blood were previously reported to contain some motif variants. In ankylosing spondylitis patients, matched synovial fluid reportedly showed significant enrichment of disease-linked clones.

This clonotype occurred a few times. Its specificity is unknown. Quantitative barcoded 5'-RACE was used to prepare TCR beta libraries. Each CDR3 protein is one row after TCRdb ran MiXCR on the 5' RACE reads. The sample has roughly 230,000 distinct CDR3 sequences, roughly 8.2% seen once. The receptor's source is a female donor with ankylosing spondylitis or in good health (not recorded which). The sequencing sample was made of blood, either unsorted or a sorted T cell fraction (not recorded which). The chain couples TRBV7-2 to TRBJ2-7; TRBD1 is a possible D gene (5 bases). The CDR3 is CASSFGGHYEQYF. In DNA, the CDR3 is TGTGCCAGCAGCTTCGGCGGACACTACGAGCAGTACTTC.